These 18 T cell receptor beta chains were all obtained from the same sample, sequenced in a study of blood T cell repertoires in COVID-19. The repertoire was sequenced with immunoSEQ multiplex PCR; TCRdb's copy has only in-frame clones and lacks some. The sample carries under 55,000 clones, roughly 84% recorded once. The source material was peripheral blood. The receptors were gathered from a human donor in a cohort sampled during active COVID-19.

The genes are TRBV2 and TRBJ1-5; a weak D match, TRBD1 (6 bases). This CDR3 has 15 amino acids. The V end was cut by 4 bases, the J end by 4 bases, with 14 bases between. Looked up from germline, CDR1 is SNHLY and CDR2 is FYNNEI. The CDR3 loop reads CASSGQDSRNQPQHF. CDR3 nucleotides: TGTGCCAGCAGTGGACAGGACAGCCGAAATCAGCCCCAGCATTTT.

The rearrangement uses TRBV27 and TRBJ2-1, with 7 bases matching TRBD2. With V trimmed by 3 bases and J by 4 bases, 6 bases remained unmatched. CDR3 length: 15 amino acids. Germline lookup yields CDR1 MNHEY and CDR2 SMNVEV (reference sequence). Here the CDR3 reads CASSFGGGLYNEQFF. Written as DNA, the CDR3 is TGTGCCAGCAGTTTCGGCGGGGGTCTGTACAATGAGCAGTTCTTC.

The chain links TRBV6-5 to TRBJ1-4, with 8 bases that match TRBD1. Germline V gene sequence: CDR1 MNHEY, CDR2 SVGAGI. CDR3 size: 16 residues. V lost 0 bases to trimming and J lost 8 bases; unmatched junction nucleotides: 8. Here the CDR3 reads CASSYSRTGRGEKLFF. The CDR3 DNA reads TGTGCCAGCAGTTACTCGAGGACAGGGCGGGGAGAAAAACTGTTTTTT.

The chain links TRBV29-1 to TRBJ2-1; weak D call: TRBD2 (5 bases). Germline values: CDR1 SQVTM, CDR2 ANQGSEA. V was pared by 3 bases and J by 0 bases, with 9 bases between. This CDR3 contains 14 residues. Here the CDR3 DNA reads TGCAGCGTTGACGAGGGAAGCTCCTACAATGAGCAGTTCTTC. It specifies CSVDEGSSYNEQFF.

The chain combines TRBV6-2 or TRBV6-3 with TRBJ2-2, with 12 bases lining up with TRBD2. This CDR3 spans 16 amino acids. J lost 6 bases, V lost 5 bases, and 7 bases had no gene match. Germline CDR1 MNHEY, CDR2 SVGEGT. As DNA, the CDR3 is TGTGCCAGCAGTCCAGGGACTAGCGGGCAGGCCGGGGAGCTGTTTTTT. Its protein product is CASSPGTSGQAGELFF.

The chain uses TRBV12-5 and TRBJ2-3; no firm D call. Germline V CDR1 and CDR2: LGHNT, FRNRAP. The CDR3 contains 16 residues. The V end was cut by 1 base, the J end by 2 bases, with 13 bases between. CDR3 in DNA: TGTGCTAGTGGTTTGGGAGGTAACGCCGCCACAGATACGCAGTATTTT. It specifies CASGLGGNAATDTQYF.

The V and J genes are TRBV11-2 and TRBJ2-1, with 8 bases lining up with TRBD2. Unmatched junction bases numbered 3, after V lost 5 bases and J lost 0 bases. The CDR3 length is 15 residues. Germline V lookup: CDR1 SGHAT, CDR2 FQNNGV. The DNA of the CDR3 is TGTGCCAGCAGCCCCGGGGGGGGCTCCTACAATGAGCAGTTCTTC. This encodes CASSPGGGSYNEQFF.

This sequence joins TRBV2 and TRBJ1-3; unclear D gene. Deletions cut 5 bases from V and 0 bases from J, with 11 bases between. This CDR3 has 15 residues. CDR1 and CDR2 (germline): SNHLY, FYNNEI. Written as DNA, the CDR3 is TGTGCCAGCAGTACAGACCGAAGCTCTGGAAACACCATATATTTT. Encoded protein: CASSTDRSSGNTIYF.

DNA of the CDR3: TGTGCCAGCAGCTTTAACAGGGGGTGGAACACTGAAGCTTTCTTT. Protein: CASSFNRGWNTEAFF. The chain recombines TRBV13 with TRBJ1-1, with 8 bases that match TRBD1. V shed 3 bases, J shed 1 base, and the junction held 4 bases outside the gene matches. The germline CDR1 and CDR2 sequences are PRHDT and FYEKMQ (reference sequence). The CDR3 is 15 amino acids.

The chain uses TRBV7-9 and TRBJ2-5; 10 bases are a match to TRBD2. The CDR3 runs 15 residues. The V gene end was trimmed by 4 bases and the J gene end by 5 bases; junction bases not matched to a gene: 7. Germline V gene lookup returns CDR1 SEHNR and CDR2 FQNEAQ (reference sequence). CDR3 in DNA: TGTGCCAGCAGCTCAGACCGACTAGCGGGCGAGACCCAGTACTTC. Protein: CASSSDRLAGETQYF.

The V and J genes are TRBV4-2 and TRBJ2-5; no clear D gene. V lost 5 bases and J 5 bases, leaving 9 bases between the germline ends. The CDR3 runs to 12 residues. CDR1 LGHNA and CDR2 YNFKEQ come from the germline V gene. The CDR3: CASSSRGETQYF. DNA of the CDR3: TGTGCCAGCAGCAGTCGAGGTGAGACCCAGTACTTC.

This clone was observed a single time. CDR3 DNA sequence: TGCAGTGCTAGCCCTACCTACGAGCAGTACTTC. This sequence encodes CSASPTYEQYF. The rearrangement uses TRBV20-1 and TRBJ2-7; no reliable D call. The CDR3 is 11 amino acids. CDR1 is DFQATT, CDR2 SNEGSKA, per germline (reference sequence). The V end lost 3 bases, the J end lost 2 bases, and 5 bases lay between the germline ends.

CDR3 coding DNA: TGCGCCAGCAGCCAAGGCTGGGGCGTTGGGTATGGCTACACCTTC. It yields the protein CASSQGWGVGYGYTF. This chain joins TRBV4-1 and TRBJ1-2, with D possibly TRBD1 on 5 matching bases. The CDR3 has 15 amino acids. CDR1 MGHRA and CDR2 YSYEKL come from the germline V gene. V gave up 1 base and J gave up 5 bases, with 14 bases separating them.

J is TRBJ1-1 and V is TRBV20-1; maybe TRBD1 (5 bases). Germline V gene sequence: CDR1 DFQATT, CDR2 SNEGSKA (reference sequence). Trimming took 3 bases from V and 10 from J, leaving 12 bases between them. The CDR3 spans 11 residues. CDR3 in DNA: TGCAGTGCTAGTCCTTCCGGGGGAGCTTTCTTT. This encodes CSASPSGGAFF.

In DNA form, the CDR3 reads TGTGCCAGTAGTAGGACAGGGGGGAATCAGCCCCAGCATTTT. Translated, it gives CASSRTGGNQPQHF. The V call is TRBV19, the J call TRBJ1-5; 10 nucleotides line up with TRBD1. Germline CDR1 is LNHDA and CDR2 is SQIVND (reference sequence). The CDR3 extends over 14 amino acids. The trim removed 4 bases at V and 4 bases at J, leaving 1 base unmatched.

The J gene is TRBJ2-7, the V gene TRBV6-6; tentative D call: TRBD2 (7 bases). The CDR3 covers 15 residues. Germline CDR1 is MNHNY and CDR2 is SVGAGI (reference sequence). The V and J ends lost 4 bases and 5 bases respectively, with 18 bases between them. The CDR3 bases are TGTGCCAGCAGTTCGGGGTTGGGGGGGCCGGACGAGCAGTACTTC. It is translated as CASSSGLGGPDEQYF.

The V call is TRBV5-4, the J call TRBJ2-5, with TRBD2 matching 11 bases. Trimming cost V 0 bases and J 0 bases; bases outside gene matches: 1. There are 16 residues in the CDR3. Germline V gene data show CDR1 as SGHNT and CDR2 as YYREEE (reference sequence). CDR3 loop: CASSLGLAGNQETQYF. The CDR3 region has the DNA TGTGCCAGCAGCTTGGGACTAGCGGGGAACCAAGAGACCCAGTACTTC.

The chain is built from TRBV18 and TRBJ2-7; D is perhaps TRBD1 (5 bases). The CDR3 consists of 13 residues. Trimming took 4 bases from V and 4 from J, leaving 11 bases between them. Germline lookup yields CDR1 KGHSH and CDR2 LQKENI. The CDR3 reads CASSLLTEYEQYF. In DNA form, the CDR3 reads TGTGCCAGCTCACTCCTGACAGAGTACGAGCAGTACTTC.